This entry is about one T cell receptor beta chain. As yet, its antigen is unknown. Peripheral blood samples and lesional scalp punch biopsies were obtained from alopecia areata patients. Extracted RNA was reverse transcribed into cDNA, the sequencing template. This table comes from immunoSEQ multiplex PCR, and its TCRdb copy is limited to in-frame clones, with some not included. The profile covers about 140,000 clones, with around 60% appearing a single time and under 7.5% taken by the ten largest. This sample is part of a study of CD8+ T cells in alopecia areata. Findings of the study overall: In lesional scalp, particularly from alopecia totalis/universalis, clonality was higher than in normal scalp. Mouse data revealed clearer TCR sharing than patient data did, a gap possibly tied to HLA.

The germline V gene has CDR1 KGHSH and CDR2 LQKENI. The V gene lost 2 bases and the J gene lost 2 bases, with 12 bases spanning the gap. The CDR3 totals 15 residues. This sequence originates from a human donor with alopecia areata. The chain recombines TRBV18 with TRBJ1-2; D may be TRBD1 (5 bases). The specimen was CD4+ T cells sorted from blood, collected at week 0. The CDR3 reads CASSPTGTENYGYTF. In DNA, the CDR3 is TGTGCCAGCTCACCAACCGGGACGGAGAACTATGGCTACACCTTC.